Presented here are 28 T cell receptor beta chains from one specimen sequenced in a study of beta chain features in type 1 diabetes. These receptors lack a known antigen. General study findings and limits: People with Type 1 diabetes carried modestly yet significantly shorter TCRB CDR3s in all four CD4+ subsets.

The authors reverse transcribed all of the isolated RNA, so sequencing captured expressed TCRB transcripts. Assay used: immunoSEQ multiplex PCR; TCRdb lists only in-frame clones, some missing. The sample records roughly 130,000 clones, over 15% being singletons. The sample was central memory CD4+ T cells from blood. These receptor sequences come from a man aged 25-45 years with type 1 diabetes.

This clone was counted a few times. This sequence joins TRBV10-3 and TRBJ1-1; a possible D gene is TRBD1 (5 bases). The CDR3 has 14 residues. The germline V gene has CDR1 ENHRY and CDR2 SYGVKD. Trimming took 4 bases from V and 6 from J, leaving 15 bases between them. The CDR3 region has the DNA TGTGCCATCAGTGGGGGATTGAGGGGCTCTGAAGCTTTCTTT. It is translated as CAISGGLRGSEAFF.

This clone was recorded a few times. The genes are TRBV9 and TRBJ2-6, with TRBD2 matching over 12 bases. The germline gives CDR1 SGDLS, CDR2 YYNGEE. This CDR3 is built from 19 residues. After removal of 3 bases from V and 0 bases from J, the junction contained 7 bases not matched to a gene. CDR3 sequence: CASSANPTSGSSGANVLTF. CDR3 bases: TGTGCCAGCAGCGCTAACCCGACTAGCGGGAGCTCTGGGGCCAACGTCCTGACTTTC.

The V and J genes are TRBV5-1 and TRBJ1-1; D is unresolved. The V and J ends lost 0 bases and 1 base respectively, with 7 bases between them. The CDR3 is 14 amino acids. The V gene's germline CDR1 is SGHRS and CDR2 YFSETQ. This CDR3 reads CASSLVGENTEAFF. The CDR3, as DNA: TGCGCCAGCAGCTTGGTTGGAGAGAACACTGAAGCTTTCTTT. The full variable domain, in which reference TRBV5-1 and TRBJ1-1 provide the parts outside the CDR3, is KAGVTQTPRYLIKTRGQQVTLSCSPISGHRSVSWYQQTPGQGLQFLFEYFSETQRNKGNFPGRFSGRQFSNSRSEMNVSTLELGDSALYLCASSLVGENTEAFFGQGTRLTVV.

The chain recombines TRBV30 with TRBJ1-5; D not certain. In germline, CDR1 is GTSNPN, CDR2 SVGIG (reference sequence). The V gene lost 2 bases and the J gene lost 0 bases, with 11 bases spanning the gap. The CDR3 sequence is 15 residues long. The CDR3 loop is CAWSPAAFSNQPQHF. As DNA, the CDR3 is TGTGCCTGGAGTCCCGCCGCCTTTAGCAATCAGCCCCAGCATTTT.

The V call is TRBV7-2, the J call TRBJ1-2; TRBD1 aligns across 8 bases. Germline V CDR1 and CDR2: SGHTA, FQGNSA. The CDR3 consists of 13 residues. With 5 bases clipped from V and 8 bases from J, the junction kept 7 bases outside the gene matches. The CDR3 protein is CASSGGQGEGYTF. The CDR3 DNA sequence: TGTGCCAGCAGCGGAGGACAGGGAGAAGGCTACACCTTC.

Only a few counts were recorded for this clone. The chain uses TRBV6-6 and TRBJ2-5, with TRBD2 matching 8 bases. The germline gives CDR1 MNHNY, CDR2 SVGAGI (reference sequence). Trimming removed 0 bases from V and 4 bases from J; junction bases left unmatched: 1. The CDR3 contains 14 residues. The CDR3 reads CASSYSRGGETQYF. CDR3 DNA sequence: TGTGCCAGCAGTTACTCCCGGGGGGGAGAGACCCAGTACTTC.

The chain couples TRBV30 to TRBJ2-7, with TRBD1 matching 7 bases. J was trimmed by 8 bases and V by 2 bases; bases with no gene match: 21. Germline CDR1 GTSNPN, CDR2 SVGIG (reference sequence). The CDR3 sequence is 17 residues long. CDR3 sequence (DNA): TGTGCCTGGAGTAAAAATGCAGGCTCTCCCGGGACAGATAAGCAGTACTTC. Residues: CAWSKNAGSPGTDKQYF.

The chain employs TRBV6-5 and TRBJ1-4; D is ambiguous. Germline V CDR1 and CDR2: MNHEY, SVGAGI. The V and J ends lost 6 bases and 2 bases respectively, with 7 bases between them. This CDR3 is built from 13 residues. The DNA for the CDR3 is TGTGCCAGCAGGTTTAGGACTAATGAAAAACTGTTTTTT. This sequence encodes CASRFRTNEKLFF.

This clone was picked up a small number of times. CDR3 sequence: CASSPQPDNEQFF. The CDR3 region has the DNA TGTGCCAGCAGCCCACAGCCAGACAATGAGCAGTTCTTC. The chain joins TRBV7-2 to TRBJ2-1, with D uncertain. The germline V gene encodes CDR1 SGHTA and CDR2 FQGNSA. This CDR3 has 13 residues. V lost 5 bases, J lost 5 bases, and 10 bases lay in between. Together with reference TRBV7-2 and TRBJ2-1, the CDR3 gives the full variable domain: GAGVSQSPSNKVTEKGKDVELRCDPISGHTALYWYRQSLGQGLEFLIYFQGNSAPDKSGLPSDRFSAERTGGSVSTLTIQRTQQEDSAVYLCASSPQPDNEQFFGPGTRLTVL.

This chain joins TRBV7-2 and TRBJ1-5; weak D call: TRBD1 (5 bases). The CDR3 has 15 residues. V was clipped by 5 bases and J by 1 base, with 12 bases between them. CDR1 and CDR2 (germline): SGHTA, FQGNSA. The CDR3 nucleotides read TGTGCCAGCAGCCAAACAGGATCGAGCAATCAGCCCCAGCATTTT. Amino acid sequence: CASSQTGSSNQPQHF.

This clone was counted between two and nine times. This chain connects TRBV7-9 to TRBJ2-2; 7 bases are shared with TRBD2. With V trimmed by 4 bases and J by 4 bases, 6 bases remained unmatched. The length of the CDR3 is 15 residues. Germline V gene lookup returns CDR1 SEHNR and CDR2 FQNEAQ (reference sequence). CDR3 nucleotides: TGTGCCAGCAGCTGGCCCGGGACTACCACCGGGGAGCTGTTTTTT. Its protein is CASSWPGTTTGELFF.

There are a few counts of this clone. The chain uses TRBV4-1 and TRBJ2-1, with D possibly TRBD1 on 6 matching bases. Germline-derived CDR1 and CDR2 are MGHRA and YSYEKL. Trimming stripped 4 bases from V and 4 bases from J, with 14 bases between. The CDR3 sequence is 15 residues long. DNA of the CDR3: TGCGCCAGCAGCCTCCTTGGGACACGATACAATGAGCAGTTCTTC. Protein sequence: CASSLLGTRYNEQFF.

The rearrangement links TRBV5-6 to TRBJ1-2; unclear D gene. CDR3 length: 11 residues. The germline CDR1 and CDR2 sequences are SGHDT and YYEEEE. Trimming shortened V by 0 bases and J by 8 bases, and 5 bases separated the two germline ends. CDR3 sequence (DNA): TGTGCCAGCAGCTTGGCCGACGGCTACACCTTC. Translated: CASSLADGYTF.

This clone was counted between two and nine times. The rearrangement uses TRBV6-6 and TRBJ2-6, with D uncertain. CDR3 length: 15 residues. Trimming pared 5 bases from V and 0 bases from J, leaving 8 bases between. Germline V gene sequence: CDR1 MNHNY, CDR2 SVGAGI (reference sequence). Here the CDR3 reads CASSQHSSGANVLTF. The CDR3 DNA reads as TGTGCCAGCAGTCAACACAGCTCTGGGGCCAACGTCCTGACTTTC.

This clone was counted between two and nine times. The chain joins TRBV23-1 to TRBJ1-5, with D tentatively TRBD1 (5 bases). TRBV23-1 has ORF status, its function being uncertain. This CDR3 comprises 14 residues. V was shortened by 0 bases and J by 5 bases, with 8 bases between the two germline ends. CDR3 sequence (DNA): TGCGCCAGCAGTCAATCGGGGACTTATCAGCCCCAGCATTTT. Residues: CASSQSGTYQPQHF.

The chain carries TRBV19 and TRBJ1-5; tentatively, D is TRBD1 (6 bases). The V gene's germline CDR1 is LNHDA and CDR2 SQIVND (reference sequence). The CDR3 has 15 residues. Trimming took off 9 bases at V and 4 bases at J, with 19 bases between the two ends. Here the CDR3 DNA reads TGTGCCAGCCGCCCGGAACAGGGAGGAAATCAGCCCCAGCATTTT. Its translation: CASRPEQGGNQPQHF. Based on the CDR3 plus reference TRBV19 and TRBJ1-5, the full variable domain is DGGITQSPKYLFRKEGQNVTLSCEQNLNHDAMYWYRQDPGQGLRLIYYSQIVNDFQKGDIAEGYSVSREKKESFPLTVTSAQKNPTAFYLCASRPEQGGNQPQHFGDGTRLSIL.

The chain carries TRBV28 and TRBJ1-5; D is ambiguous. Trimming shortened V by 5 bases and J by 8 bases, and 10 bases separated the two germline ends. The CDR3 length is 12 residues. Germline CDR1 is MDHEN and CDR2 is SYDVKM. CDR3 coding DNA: TGTGCCAGCAGTCAAGGTCGGGAGCCCCAGCATTTT. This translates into CASSQGREPQHF.

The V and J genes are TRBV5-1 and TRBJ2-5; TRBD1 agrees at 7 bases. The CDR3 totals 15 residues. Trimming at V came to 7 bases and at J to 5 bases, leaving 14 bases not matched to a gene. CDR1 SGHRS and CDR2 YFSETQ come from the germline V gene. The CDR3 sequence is CASRLLRDSGETQYF. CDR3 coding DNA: TGCGCCAGCCGACTCCTCCGGGACAGTGGCGAGACCCAGTACTTC.

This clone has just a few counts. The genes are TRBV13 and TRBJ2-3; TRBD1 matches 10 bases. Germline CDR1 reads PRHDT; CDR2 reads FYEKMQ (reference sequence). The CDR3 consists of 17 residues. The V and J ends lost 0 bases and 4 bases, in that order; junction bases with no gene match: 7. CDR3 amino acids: CASSLGGTGEIPDTQYF. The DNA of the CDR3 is TGTGCCAGCAGCTTAGGTGGGACAGGGGAGATACCAGATACGCAGTATTTT.

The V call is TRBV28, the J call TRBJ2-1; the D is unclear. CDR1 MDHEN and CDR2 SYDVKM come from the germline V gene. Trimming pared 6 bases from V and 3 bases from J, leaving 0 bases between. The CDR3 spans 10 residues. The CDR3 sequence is CASSYNEQFF. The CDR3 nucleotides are TGTGCCAGCAGCTACAATGAGCAGTTCTTC.

The CDR3 spells CASSIRAGGDSYGYTF. Here the CDR3 DNA reads TGTGCCAGTAGTATCCGGGCAGGGGGCGATTCCTATGGCTACACCTTC. The genes are TRBV19 and TRBJ1-2, with 8 bases fitting TRBD1. The germline gives CDR1 LNHDA, CDR2 SQIVND (reference sequence). V lost 3 bases and J lost 4; bases outside the gene matches: 10. The CDR3 is 16 residues long.

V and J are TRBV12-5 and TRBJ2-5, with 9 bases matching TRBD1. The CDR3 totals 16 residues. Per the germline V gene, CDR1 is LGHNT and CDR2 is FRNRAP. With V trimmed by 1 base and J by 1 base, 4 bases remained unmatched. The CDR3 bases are TGTGCTAGTGGTTTGGCGGTGGGACAGGGCCAAGAGACCCAGTACTTC. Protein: CASGLAVGQGQETQYF.

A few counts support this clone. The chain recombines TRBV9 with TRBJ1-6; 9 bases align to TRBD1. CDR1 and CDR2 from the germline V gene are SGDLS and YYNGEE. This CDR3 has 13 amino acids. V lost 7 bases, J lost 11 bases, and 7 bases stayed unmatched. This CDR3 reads CASSGQGNTPLHF. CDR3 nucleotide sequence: TGTGCCAGCTCCGGACAGGGGAATACACCCCTCCACTTT. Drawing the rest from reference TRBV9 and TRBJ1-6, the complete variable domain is DSGVTQTPKHLITATGQRVTLRCSPRSGDLSVYWYQQSLDQGLQFLIQYYNGEERAKGNILERFSAQQFPDLHSELNLSSLELGDSALYFCASSGQGNTPLHFGNGTRLTVT.

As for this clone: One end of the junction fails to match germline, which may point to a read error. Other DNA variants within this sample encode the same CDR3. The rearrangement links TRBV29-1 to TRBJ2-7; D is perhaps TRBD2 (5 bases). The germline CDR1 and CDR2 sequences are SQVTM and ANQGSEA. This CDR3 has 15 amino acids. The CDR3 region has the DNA TGCAGCGTCGAAGATCAGGCGGGCTGGACCCACGAGCAGTACTTC. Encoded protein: CSVEDQAGWTHEQYF.

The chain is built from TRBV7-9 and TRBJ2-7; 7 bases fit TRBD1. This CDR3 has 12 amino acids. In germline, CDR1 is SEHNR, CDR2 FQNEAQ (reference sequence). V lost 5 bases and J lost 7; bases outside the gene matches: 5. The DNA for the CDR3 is TGTGCCAGCAGCCAGGGACAGAGGGAGCAGTACTTC. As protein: CASSQGQREQYF.

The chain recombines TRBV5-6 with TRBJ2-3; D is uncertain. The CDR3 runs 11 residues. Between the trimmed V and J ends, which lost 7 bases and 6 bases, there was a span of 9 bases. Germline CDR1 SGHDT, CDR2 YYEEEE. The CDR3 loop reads CASGKADTQYF. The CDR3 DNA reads TGTGCCAGCGGGAAGGCGGATACGCAGTATTTT.

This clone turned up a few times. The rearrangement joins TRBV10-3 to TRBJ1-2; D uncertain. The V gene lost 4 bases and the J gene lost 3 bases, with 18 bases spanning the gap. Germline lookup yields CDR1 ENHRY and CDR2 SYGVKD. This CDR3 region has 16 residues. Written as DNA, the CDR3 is TGTGCCATCAGTGGGCCCCGAGGACCCTTTGACTATGGCTACACCTTC. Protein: CAISGPRGPFDYGYTF.

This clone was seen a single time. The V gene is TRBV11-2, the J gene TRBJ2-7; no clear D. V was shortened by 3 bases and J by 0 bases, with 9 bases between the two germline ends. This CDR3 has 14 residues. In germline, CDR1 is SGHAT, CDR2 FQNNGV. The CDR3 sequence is CASSFTRGSYEQYF. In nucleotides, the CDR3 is TGTGCCAGCAGCTTCACCAGAGGCTCCTACGAGCAGTACTTC.